The 4 T cell receptor beta chains presented below share a single source sample, sequenced in a study of cytomegalovirus exposure and HLA in healthy donors. A multiplex PCR was run with 60 Vbeta primers and 13 Jbeta primers. Produced via immunoSEQ multiplex PCR; TCRdb's table is partial and in-frame only. This sample has fewer than 200,000 clones, with about 80% found just once. The sample taken for sequencing was PBMCs. These receptors all stem from a man aged 30 to 45 in good health and CMV-seronegative.

V usage is TRBV4-1 and J usage is TRBJ1-6, with TRBD1 matching over 12 bases. The V gene's germline CDR1 is MGHRA and CDR2 YSYEKL. The CDR3 consists of 16 residues. After removal of 4 bases from V and 5 bases from J, the junction contained 3 bases not matched to a gene. This chain's CDR3 is CASSPGTGGNNSPLHF. The CDR3 region has the DNA TGCGCCAGCAGCCCTGGGACAGGGGGCAATAATTCACCCCTCCACTTT.

The chain joins TRBV28 to TRBJ1-5; D unresolved. V lost 3 bases to trimming and J lost 4 bases, with 4 bases between them. The germline V gene has CDR1 MDHEN and CDR2 SYDVKM. The CDR3 contains 12 residues. The DNA of the CDR3 is TGTGCCAGCAGTTTCTTTAATCAGCCCCAGCATTTT. It specifies CASSFFNQPQHF.

The DNA of the CDR3 is TGCGCCAGCAGCTCGGATCGACAGGCGTTTGAAGCTTTCTTT. Translating it yields CASSSDRQAFEAFF. The chain recombines TRBV5-1 with TRBJ1-1, with D perhaps matching TRBD1 (6 bases). Trimming left V 3 bases short and J 7 bases short, with 16 bases between. Germline assignment: CDR1 SGHRS and CDR2 YFSETQ. The CDR3 loop spans 14 amino acids. Using reference TRBV5-1 and TRBJ1-1 for the parts outside the CDR3, the full variable domain is KAGVTQTPRYLIKTRGQQVTLSCSPISGHRSVSWYQQTPGQGLQFLFEYFSETQRNKGNFPGRFSGRQFSNSRSEMNVSTLELGDSALYLCASSSDRQAFEAFFGQGTRLTVV.

This chain connects TRBV20-1 to TRBJ2-5; the D gene is possibly TRBD2 (6 bases). The V gene's germline CDR1 is DFQATT and CDR2 SNEGSKA (reference sequence). This CDR3 has 10 residues. CDR3 amino acids: CRGGEETQYF. The CDR3 nucleotides read TGCAGGGGGGGAGAAGAGACCCAGTACTTC.